A single sample is the source of the 13 T cell receptor beta chains below, sequenced in a study of T cells in Graves' hyperthyroidism and ophthalmopathy. The source material, RNA transcripts, was used to amplify TCR beta CDR3 regions. An initial round of RT-PCR targeting the TCR CDR3 relied on the HTBI primer set. MiXCR, applied by TCRdb to the multiplex PCR reads, yields one record per CDR3 protein. The table includes under 300,000 distinct CDR3 sequences, about 14% detected once. Sequencing was carried out using blood. These receptors all stem from a woman in her thirties or forties with Graves' hyperthyroidism that later progressed to Graves' ophthalmopathy.

This clonotype came up many times. This rearrangement joins TRBV12-3 or TRBV12-4 to TRBJ2-3; 10 positions match TRBD2. The V and J ends lost 1 base and 3 bases, in that order; junction bases with no gene match: 4. The length of the CDR3 is 16 residues. In DNA, the CDR3 is TGTGCCAGCAGTTTAGTCACTAGCGGGATAACAGATACGCAGTATTTT. It yields the protein CASSLVTSGITDTQYF.

A remark on this clonotype: A read error may be the cause here, since a much bigger clone is one base away. The genes are TRBV9 and TRBJ1-5; D remains ambiguous. The CDR3 spans 15 residues. V lost 0 bases and J lost 5, with 12 bases in between. Germline loops: CDR1 SGDLS, CDR2 YYNGEE. The CDR3 nucleotides are TGTGCCAGCAGCGTAGGGCGCAGGAGCGATCAGCCCCAGCATTTT. Amino acids: CASSVGRRSDQPQHF.

This clonotype was counted ten times or more. The chain carries TRBV2 and TRBJ1-1, with a possible D match to TRBD1 (6 bases). Germline-derived CDR1 and CDR2 are SNHLY and FYNNEI. There are 13 residues in the CDR3. The V gene lost 11 bases and the J gene lost 0 bases, with 13 bases spanning the gap. CDR3 bases: TGTGCCGTAGGGGGGGTTATGAACACTGAAGCTTTCTTT. Translated, it gives CAVGGVMNTEAFF.

This clonotype was recorded at least ten times. This chain uses TRBV5-1 with TRBJ2-7, with 9 bases matching TRBD2. This CDR3 is built from 14 residues. V lost 0 bases, J lost 3 bases, and 1 base stayed unmatched. Germline CDR1 SGHRS, CDR2 YFSETQ. In DNA, the CDR3 is TGCGCCAGCAGCTTGGTAGCGGGAGACTACGAGCAGTACTTC. Translated: CASSLVAGDYEQYF.

This clonotype appeared a few times. The chain links TRBV5-1 to TRBJ1-2, with 8 bases fitting TRBD1. CDR1 is SGHRS and CDR2 is YFSETQ in the germline V gene. Unmatched junction bases numbered 8, after V lost 3 bases and J lost 7 bases. The CDR3 is 14 residues long. CDR3 region: CASSSGQGTTGYTF. CDR3 bases: TGCGCCAGCAGCTCCGGACAGGGTACTACTGGCTACACCTTC.

This clonotype was seen only a few times. This rearrangement joins TRBV20-1 to TRBJ1-5; 8 nucleotides agree with TRBD1. In germline, CDR1 is DFQATT, CDR2 SNEGSKA (reference sequence). V shed 0 bases, J shed 6 bases, and the junction held 19 bases outside the gene matches. This CDR3 spans 19 amino acids. CDR3 sequence reads: CSARDPWTGRTWKGQPQHF. The DNA of the CDR3 is TGCAGTGCTAGAGATCCTTGGACAGGGAGGACTTGGAAGGGTCAGCCCCAGCATTTT.

The rearrangement joins TRBV9 to TRBJ1-2; D is undetermined. The CDR3 is 14 amino acids. V was clipped by 3 bases and J by 7 bases, with 16 bases between them. Germline-derived CDR1 and CDR2 are SGDLS and YYNGEE. Written as DNA, the CDR3 is TGTGCCAGCAGCGCGAATTCACCGAGTGGTGGCTACACCTTC. This codes for CASSANSPSGGYTF.

This clonotype was counted at least ten times. This chain joins TRBV5-1 and TRBJ2-7; no clear D. The CDR3 covers 14 residues. CDR1 is SGHRS and CDR2 is YFSETQ in the germline V gene. Trimming cost V 3 bases and J 2 bases, with 12 bases left between them. The CDR3 protein is CASSSLVSPYEQYF. CDR3 in DNA: TGCGCCAGCAGCTCGCTAGTCTCGCCCTACGAGCAGTACTTC.

This clonotype came up a few times. The chain combines TRBV5-1 with TRBJ2-5, with 8 bases matching TRBD1. The CDR3 consists of 15 residues. V dropped 4 bases and J dropped 4; count of bases not matched to a gene: 9. CDR1 is SGHRS, CDR2 YFSETQ, per germline. CDR3 amino acids: CASSGRTGPPETQYF. CDR3 in DNA: TGCGCCAGCAGCGGGAGGACAGGGCCTCCAGAGACCCAGTACTTC.

Ten or more counts support this clonotype. The chain joins TRBV6-2 or TRBV6-3 to TRBJ2-1; 11 bases align to TRBD2. The CDR3 has 15 residues. Trimming took 3 bases from V and 7 from J; bases not matched to a gene: 5. The germline gives CDR1 MNHEY, CDR2 SVGEGT. The CDR3 DNA follows: TGTGCCAGCAGTTATGGTAGCGGGAGGGTGAATGAGCAGTTCTTC. It translates to CASSYGSGRVNEQFF.

A remark on this clonotype: Being one base from a much bigger clone, this may be a read error. The rearrangement uses TRBV19 and TRBJ2-7; TRBD1 agrees at 7 bases. Trimming removed 7 bases from V and 0 bases from J; junction bases left unmatched: 12. This CDR3 contains 16 residues. Germline CDR1 reads LNHDA; CDR2 reads SQIVND (reference sequence). CDR3 in amino acids: CASNSRQGAFSYEQYF. The DNA of the CDR3 is TGTGCCAGTAATTCCCGACAGGGTGCTTTCTCCTACGAGCAGTACTTC.

As to this clonotype: This may be a read error: a much more frequent sequence differs by one nucleotide. DNA of the CDR3: TGTGCCAGCAAAATAGCTAGACCCCACAATGAGCAGTTCTTC. Its translation: CASKIARPHNEQFF. V is TRBV6-1 and J is TRBJ2-1; D is ambiguous. This CDR3 is 14 amino acids long. The V end was cut by 7 bases, the J end by 5 bases, with 15 bases between. Germline V gene lookup returns CDR1 MNHNS and CDR2 SASEGT.

This clonotype was found a few times. The chain links TRBV10-3 to TRBJ1-2; TRBD1 might be the D (5 bases). This CDR3 spans 15 amino acids. V dropped 0 bases and J dropped 4 bases, with 12 bases sitting between them. Germline V gene sequence: CDR1 ENHRY, CDR2 SYGVKD. The CDR3 bases are TGTGCCATCAGTGAGTCATTGGGACTCCGCTATGGCTACACCTTC. Residues: CAISESLGLRYGYTF.